The rows below give T cell receptor beta chains drawn from one sample of a study of blood T cell repertoires in COVID-19. Repertoires were generated with immunoSEQ multiplex PCR, while TCRdb's copy carries only in-frame clones and drops some. The sample consists of roughly 220,000 clones, 85% to 90% of them appearing once. The sequenced sample was peripheral blood. The receptors originated from a man in his 60s with acute or convalescent COVID-19. Both conserved end residues are part of each CDR3. The order of the fields is V gene, clone size, J gene, D gene, CDR3 DNA, CDR3 protein. The D gene is left open where the match is weak. Only some rows state a clone size, as once, few, many or a class for expanded clones.

>TRBV5-1|.|TRBJ2-5|TRBD1
TGCGCCAGCAGCTTGGCCTTCCCGGGACAGGGAAGCACCCAGTACTTC
CASSLAFPGQGSTQYF
>TRBV7-9|.|TRBJ1-3|.
TGTGCCAGCAGCTTATTCGCAGGGGAGGGCTCTGGAAACACCATATATTTT
CASSLFAGEGSGNTIYF
>TRBV6-1|.|TRBJ1-4|.
TGTGCCAGCAGTGATCTGTTGGGAGGGGGGAAACTGTTTTTT
CASSDLLGGGKLFF
>TRBV6-5|.|TRBJ2-1|TRBD2
TGTGCCAGCAGCCGGGGGGTCAGCTACAATGAGCAGTTCTTC
CASSRGVSYNEQFF
>TRBV6-5|.|TRBJ2-3|TRBD2
TGTGCCAGCAGTTGGCCAGCGGGGATGCCAGATACGCAGTATTTT
CASSWPAGMPDTQYF
>TRBV9|.|TRBJ2-4|.
TGTGCCAGCAGCGTAGAGGCAGGGCAAAACATTCAGTACTTC
CASSVEAGQNIQYF
>TRBV29-1|.|TRBJ1-5|TRBD1
TGCAGCGTGGGACAGAACAATCAGCCCCAGCATTTT
CSVGQNNQPQHF
>TRBV11-3|.|TRBJ2-5|.
TGTGCCAGCAGCTTAGGAGCCCAGGGAGAGACCCAGTACTTC
CASSLGAQGETQYF
>TRBV7-2|once|TRBJ1-3|.
TGTGCCAGCAGCAGGGAGTCCGGAAACACCATATATTTT
CASSRESGNTIYF
>TRBV7-2|once|TRBJ2-3|.
TGTGCCAGCAGCTTAGTGGGCAGGGGCACAGATACGCAGTATTTT
CASSLVGRGTDTQYF
>TRBV5-1|.|TRBJ1-3|TRBD1
TGCGCCAGCAGCGAACGGGACAGGGGTCCTGGAAACACCATATATTTT
CASSERDRGPGNTIYF
>TRBV4-2|.|TRBJ2-1|.
TGTGCCAGCAGTCCCCAGGGAAATGAGCAGTTCTTC
CASSPQGNEQFF
>TRBV5-1|.|TRBJ1-6|TRBD1
TGCGCCAGCAGCACCGGGACAGGGGTCAATTCACCCCTCCACTTT
CASSTGTGVNSPLHF
>TRBV5-4|.|TRBJ2-3|TRBD2
TGTGCCAGCAGCCCCCCGGGACTAGCGGGGAGCACAGATACGCAGTATTTT
CASSPPGLAGSTDTQYF
>TRBV15|.|TRBJ2-7|.
TGTGCCACCAGCAGGCCAAGACAGGGACTCTCCTACGAGCAGTACTTC
CATSRPRQGLSYEQYF
>TRBV5-4|once|TRBJ2-2|TRBD2
TGTGCCAGCAGCTACGGGACTAGCCACGGGGAGCTGTTTTTT
CASSYGTSHGELFF
>TRBV30|.|TRBJ1-4|.
TGTGCCTGGATACGGAAGGGGCAAGAAAAACTGTTTTTT
CAWIRKGQEKLFF
>TRBV12-3/TRBV12-4|once|TRBJ1-2|TRBD1
TGTGCCAGCAGTTGGACAGGCGCCGGCTACACCTTC
CASSWTGAGYTF
>TRBV9|.|TRBJ2-3|.
TGTGCCAGCAGCGTACGGGACACAAGCACAGATACGCAGTATTTT
CASSVRDTSTDTQYF
>TRBV5-1|.|TRBJ1-1|.
TGCGCCAGCAGCTTGTCCAACAGCAACACTGAAGCTTTCTTT
CASSLSNSNTEAFF
>TRBV4-2|once|TRBJ1-1|TRBD1
TGTGCCAGCAGCCACCGCGGACAGGGAGGTGTAGGCACTGAAGCTTTCTTT
CASSHRGQGGVGTEAFF
>TRBV11-1|few|TRBJ2-3|TRBD1
TGTGCCAGCAGCTTGGGACAGGGGACCCGCACAGATACGCAGTATTTT
CASSLGQGTRTDTQYF
>TRBV27|.|TRBJ2-7|TRBD1
TGTGCCAGCAGTTACAGGGGGGCCCACGAGCAGTACTTC
CASSYRGAHEQYF
>TRBV10-3|few|TRBJ2-1|TRBD2
TGTGCCATCAGTTATAGCGGGGACTCCTACAATGAGCAGTTCTTC
CAISYSGDSYNEQFF
>TRBV6-4|.|TRBJ1-6|.
TGTGCCAGCAGTGCCCGCATCGGGGCACCCCTCCACTTT
CASSARIGAPLHF
>TRBV27|once|TRBJ1-6|.
TGTGCCAGCAGGGAAACGGGTGTGAAGTGGAATTCACCCCTCCACTTT
CASRETGVKWNSPLHF
>TRBV19|.|TRBJ2-4|.
TGTGCCAGTAGTCCAGGTCTAGCCAAAAACATTCAGTACTTC
CASSPGLAKNIQYF
>TRBV27|.|TRBJ1-4|.
TGTGCCAGCCCCATCTGCCCGCTAACGCGTGAAAAACTGTTTTTT
CASPICPLTREKLFF
>TRBV4-3|.|TRBJ2-1|.
TGCGCCAGCAGCCAAGATAGGGGGTTCTACAATGAGCAGTTCTTC
CASSQDRGFYNEQFF
>TRBV19|.|TRBJ2-2|TRBD1
TGTGCCACCCCTACCCGGGGACAGGGTCTCACCGGGGAGCTGTTTTTT
CATPTRGQGLTGELFF
>TRBV7-6|.|TRBJ2-1|TRBD1
TGTGCCAGCAGCTTAGTGAGTTGGGGGACAGGGGCCCATAGGGATGACAATGAGCAGTTCTTC
CASSLVSWGTGAHRDDNEQFF
>TRBV2|few|TRBJ2-6|.
TGTGCCACCACAGGGACGGCTAGACTCGAAGGGGCCAACGTCCTGACTTTC
CATTGTARLEGANVLTF
>TRBV7-3|.|TRBJ2-7|.
TGTGCCAGCAGGGATGGGAGCTCCTACGAGCAGTACTTC
CASRDGSSYEQYF
>TRBV5-5|once|TRBJ1-4|.
TGTGCCAGCAGCTTCTGGCCGGGAACTAATGAAAAACTGTTTTTT
CASSFWPGTNEKLFF
>TRBV15|.|TRBJ2-3|TRBD2
TGTGCCACCAGCCAAGCAGGTCGGGGGGGACCAGATACGCAGTATTTT
CATSQAGRGGPDTQYF
>TRBV7-2|.|TRBJ2-5|.
TGTGCCAGCAGCTTAGACGGGGGGCGAGGAGAGACCCAGTACTTC
CASSLDGGRGETQYF